This is a list of T cell receptor beta chains from one sample in a study of T-cell reconstitution after alpha-beta-depleted transplantation in children. From the PCR reads, TCRdb called clonotypes with MiXCR, one entry per CDR3 protein. The table shows 780,000 or so distinct CDR3 sequences, with 15% to 20% occurring only once. Sequencing was performed on PBMCs, mostly from graft donor cells, taken 360 days after TCRalphabeta/CD19-depleted stem cell transplant. Source of these receptors: a male patient under 18 who had a stem cell transplant for acute lymphoblastic leukemia, so the T cells may come from the graft donor. The CDR3 runs from the conserved cysteine through the conserved F or W. Fields, in order: CDR3 protein, CDR3 DNA, D gene, clone size, J gene, V gene. D genes are given only for firm matches. Clone size appears in some rows only: once, few, many, or a class for an expanded clone.

CDR3aa: CASTLRASGSYEQYF; CDR3nt: TGTGCCAGCACTTTGAGGGCTAGCGGGAGCTACGAGCAGTACTTC; d_gene: TRBD2; abundance: NA; j_gene: TRBJ2-7; v_gene: TRBV6-5
CDR3aa: CASRLGLAGPYNEQFF; CDR3nt: TGTGCCAGCAGATTGGGACTAGCGGGCCCTTACAATGAGCAGTTCTTC; d_gene: TRBD2; abundance: NA; j_gene: TRBJ2-1; v_gene: TRBV12-3/TRBV12-4
CDR3aa: CASSTHAGARTEAFF; CDR3nt: TGTGCCAGCAGTACGCACGCGGGGGCGAGGACTGAAGCTTTCTTT; d_gene: NA; abundance: NA; j_gene: TRBJ1-1; v_gene: TRBV12-3/TRBV12-4
CDR3aa: CASSFPRANEQFF; CDR3nt: TGTGCCAGCAGTTTTCCCAGGGCCAATGAGCAGTTCTTC; d_gene: NA; abundance: many; j_gene: TRBJ2-1; v_gene: TRBV12-3/TRBV12-4
CDR3aa: CSARMERNYGYTF; CDR3nt: TGCAGTGCTAGGATGGAAAGGAACTATGGCTACACCTTC; d_gene: NA; abundance: NA; j_gene: TRBJ1-2; v_gene: TRBV20-1
CDR3aa: CASSLKTNTGELFF; CDR3nt: TGTGCCAGCAGCTTGAAGACAAACACCGGGGAGCTGTTTTTT; d_gene: NA; abundance: NA; j_gene: TRBJ2-2; v_gene: TRBV7-8
CDR3aa: CASSEGIDSNQPQHF; CDR3nt: TGTGCCAGCAGTGAGGGAATCGATAGCAATCAGCCCCAGCATTTT; d_gene: NA; abundance: NA; j_gene: TRBJ1-5; v_gene: TRBV2
CDR3aa: CASSLPRGRSPGELFF; CDR3nt: TGTGCCAGCAGCTTACCGCGCGGGAGGTCCCCTGGGGAGCTGTTTTTT; d_gene: TRBD2; abundance: many; j_gene: TRBJ2-2; v_gene: TRBV7-8
CDR3aa: CASSPGGRRTDTQYF; CDR3nt: TGCGCCAGCAGCCCTGGAGGGAGACGCACAGATACGCAGTATTTT; d_gene: NA; abundance: few; j_gene: TRBJ2-3; v_gene: TRBV5-1
CDR3aa: CASSLARQGLTGELFF; CDR3nt: TGCGCCAGCAGCTTGGCCAGGCAGGGCCTCACCGGGGAGCTGTTTTTT; d_gene: NA; abundance: NA; j_gene: TRBJ2-2; v_gene: TRBV5-1
CDR3aa: CSAQVAAYEQYF; CDR3nt: TGCAGTGCTCAGGTTGCCGCCTACGAGCAGTACTTC; d_gene: NA; abundance: NA; j_gene: TRBJ2-7; v_gene: TRBV20-1
CDR3aa: CATSNRLASDTQYF; CDR3nt: TGTGCCACCAGCAACCGACTAGCATCAGATACGCAGTATTTT; d_gene: TRBD2; abundance: few; j_gene: TRBJ2-3; v_gene: TRBV15
CDR3aa: CSVEQGACYGYTF; CDR3nt: TGCAGCGTGGAGCAGGGGGCGTGCTATGGCTACACCTTC; d_gene: TRBD1; abundance: few; j_gene: TRBJ1-2; v_gene: TRBV29-1
CDR3aa: CASSPLEGLFWETQYF; CDR3nt: TGTGCCAGCTCACCACTTGAGGGCCTGTTTTGGGAGACCCAGTACTTC; d_gene: NA; abundance: few; j_gene: TRBJ2-5; v_gene: TRBV18
CDR3aa: CASSPHRTGVYEQYF; CDR3nt: TGTGCCAGCAGTCCCCACCGGACAGGGGTTTACGAGCAGTACTTC; d_gene: TRBD1; abundance: few; j_gene: TRBJ2-7; v_gene: TRBV28
CDR3aa: CASSSGTSGRVHQFF; CDR3nt: TGTGCCAGCAGCTCCGGGACTAGCGGGAGGGTCCATCAGTTCTTC; d_gene: TRBD2; abundance: NA; j_gene: TRBJ2-1; v_gene: TRBV11-3
CDR3aa: CASRRGHTGELFF; CDR3nt: TGTGCCAGCAGGAGGGGCCACACCGGGGAGCTGTTTTTT; d_gene: NA; abundance: NA; j_gene: TRBJ2-2; v_gene: TRBV7-2
CDR3aa: CASRDPPLGGTEAFF; CDR3nt: TGTGCCAGCAGGGATCCTCCCCTTGGTGGCACTGAAGCTTTCTTT; d_gene: NA; abundance: few; j_gene: TRBJ1-1; v_gene: TRBV12-3/TRBV12-4
CDR3aa: CASSLFELGDTQYF; CDR3nt: TGTGCCAGCAGCTTATTTGAGCTCGGGGATACGCAGTATTTT; d_gene: NA; abundance: few; j_gene: TRBJ2-3; v_gene: TRBV7-9
CDR3aa: CASSLPLAGSEGDTQYF; CDR3nt: TGTGCCAGCAGTTTACCTCTAGCGGGGTCCGAGGGTGATACGCAGTATTTT; d_gene: TRBD2; abundance: many; j_gene: TRBJ2-3; v_gene: TRBV12-3/TRBV12-4
CDR3aa: CSARAGTNTEAFF; CDR3nt: TGCAGCGCCCGGGCAGGGACGAACACTGAAGCTTTCTTT; d_gene: NA; abundance: NA; j_gene: TRBJ1-1; v_gene: TRBV29-1
CDR3aa: CASSVATVWGQETQYF; CDR3nt: TGTGCCAGCAGCGTAGCTACCGTCTGGGGGCAAGAGACCCAGTACTTC; d_gene: NA; abundance: NA; j_gene: TRBJ2-5; v_gene: TRBV9
CDR3aa: CASSYTGGNSPLHF; CDR3nt: TGTGCCAGCAGTTACACAGGGGGAAATTCACCCCTCCACTTT; d_gene: TRBD1; abundance: few; j_gene: TRBJ1-6; v_gene: TRBV12-3/TRBV12-4
CDR3aa: CASSLFGSAGGPGELFF; CDR3nt: TGTGCCAGCAGCTTATTTGGTTCGGCGGGGGGACCCGGGGAGCTGTTTTTT; d_gene: TRBD2; abundance: NA; j_gene: TRBJ2-2; v_gene: TRBV7-2
CDR3aa: CSALSGSAPQYF; CDR3nt: TGCAGTGCTCTGAGCGGGAGTGCTCCCCAGTACTTC; d_gene: TRBD2; abundance: many; j_gene: TRBJ2-5; v_gene: TRBV20-1
CDR3aa: CASSSRLAVSYEQYF; CDR3nt: TGTGCCAGCAGCTCCCGACTAGCAGTCTCCTACGAGCAGTACTTC; d_gene: TRBD2; abundance: few; j_gene: TRBJ2-7; v_gene: TRBV7-9
CDR3aa: CASGLGPGTTEAFF; CDR3nt: TGTGCTAGTGGTTTGGGCCCAGGGACCACTGAAGCTTTCTTT; d_gene: NA; abundance: few; j_gene: TRBJ1-1; v_gene: TRBV12-5
CDR3aa: CSARSAWEQFF; CDR3nt: TGCAGTGCGAGGAGTGCATGGGAGCAGTTCTTC; d_gene: NA; abundance: many; j_gene: TRBJ2-1; v_gene: TRBV20-1